Shown below are 17 T cell receptor beta chains from a single sample sequenced in a study of cytomegalovirus exposure and HLA in healthy donors. PCR primers comprised 60 Vbeta and 13 Jbeta primers. TCRdb's table, derived via immunoSEQ multiplex PCR, lists solely in-frame clones and lacks some. The sample contains some 110,000 clones, around 78% of which appear only once. The specimen was PBMCs. Receptors originate from a man over 45 in good health and CMV-seronegative.

CDR3 sequence reads: CATSRDREYTNEKLFF. CDR3 sequence (DNA): TGTGCCACCAGCAGAGATCGGGAGTATACTAATGAAAAACTGTTTTTT. The rearrangement joins TRBV15 to TRBJ1-4; no reliable D call. V lost 0 bases and J lost 2, with 10 bases in between. This CDR3 has 16 amino acids. Looked up from germline, CDR1 is LNHNV and CDR2 is YYDKDF (reference sequence).

The V and J genes are TRBV19 and TRBJ2-3; tentative D call: TRBD2 (6 bases). The germline V gene has CDR1 LNHDA and CDR2 SQIVND (reference sequence). There are 15 residues in the CDR3. Trimming stripped 3 bases from V and 6 bases from J, with 16 bases between. The CDR3 here is CASSIAGLESDTQYF. The CDR3 nucleotides read TGTGCCAGTAGTATCGCGGGGCTAGAATCGGATACGCAGTATTTT.

The chain combines TRBV10-3 with TRBJ2-1; 9 positions match TRBD2. Looked up from germline, CDR1 is ENHRY and CDR2 is SYGVKD. The CDR3 consists of 13 residues. Trimming cost V 8 bases and J 4 bases; bases outside gene matches: 3. CDR3 in amino acids: CAIALAGYNEQFF. Here the CDR3 DNA reads TGTGCCATCGCCCTAGCGGGGTACAATGAGCAGTTCTTC.

V is TRBV6-1 and J is TRBJ1-1, with 8 bases lining up with TRBD1. Germline V gives CDR1 MNHNS, CDR2 SASEGT. V was clipped by 6 bases and J by 6 bases; unmatched bases: 12. The CDR3 sequence is 15 residues long. The CDR3 here is CASRYRTGSDAEAFF. The CDR3 bases are TGTGCCAGCAGGTATCGGACAGGGTCGGACGCTGAAGCTTTCTTT.

This clone was counted a few times. This sequence joins TRBV4-2 and TRBJ2-7; no clear D gene. There are 13 residues in the CDR3. Germline assignment: CDR1 LGHNA and CDR2 YNFKEQ. V lost 1 base and J lost 3, with 7 bases in between. CDR3 nucleotides: TGTGCCAGCAGCCAAGGATACAACTACGAGCAGTACTTC. Amino acids: CASSQGYNYEQYF.

V is TRBV5-6 and J is TRBJ1-4; 8 nucleotides line up with TRBD1. This CDR3 is 16 amino acids long. The ends lost 4 bases at V and 8 bases at J; junction bases unmatched: 13. The V gene's germline CDR1 is SGHDT and CDR2 YYEEEE. CDR3 coding DNA: TGTGCCAGCAGCGGTGACAGGGGCCCTCTTTCCGAAAAACTGTTTTTT. It specifies CASSGDRGPLSEKLFF.

V and J are TRBV9 and TRBJ2-5; D perhaps matches TRBD1 (6 bases). The CDR3 is made up of 13 amino acids. The germline V gene encodes CDR1 SGDLS and CDR2 YYNGEE. The germline V and J ends were trimmed by 0 bases and 4 bases, with 7 bases remaining between them. CDR3 sequence: CASSVAGAETQYF. CDR3 nucleotide sequence: TGTGCCAGCAGCGTAGCAGGGGCAGAGACCCAGTACTTC.

V and J are TRBV5-4 and TRBJ1-1, with TRBD1 identical over 11 bases. Germline lookup yields CDR1 SGHNT and CDR2 YYREEE (reference sequence). V shed 0 bases, J shed 4 bases, and the junction held 2 bases outside the gene matches. The CDR3 contains 15 residues. CDR3 nucleotide sequence: TGTGCCAGCAGCTTGGGGGGGACAGGGGGCACTGAAGCTTTCTTT. Amino acids: CASSLGGTGGTEAFF. Full variable domain (remainder filled in from reference TRBV5-4 and TRBJ1-1): ETGVTQSPTHLIKTRGQQVTLRCSSQSGHNTVSWYQQALGQGPQFIFQYYREEENGRGNFPPRFSGLQFPNYSSELNVNALELDDSALYLCASSLGGTGGTEAFFGQGTRLTVV.

On this clone itself: Other DNA variants within this sample encode the same CDR3. V is TRBV19 and J is TRBJ1-2, with 8 bases fitting TRBD1. Germline V gene lookup returns CDR1 LNHDA and CDR2 SQIVND (reference sequence). V lost 1 base to trimming and J lost 8 bases; unmatched junction nucleotides: 6. The CDR3 covers 14 residues. The CDR3 sequence is CASSIGQGARGYTF. The CDR3, as DNA: TGTGCCAGTAGTATAGGTCAGGGGGCGCGAGGCTACACCTTC.

This sequence joins TRBV18 and TRBJ2-1, with 8 bases lining up with TRBD2. V gave up 5 bases and J gave up 3 bases; unmatched junction bases: 6. Germline V gene sequence: CDR1 KGHSH, CDR2 LQKENI. The CDR3 totals 15 residues. This chain's CDR3 is CASSVSGNYYNEQFF. The CDR3 coding sequence is TGTGCCAGCTCAGTTAGCGGGAACTACTACAATGAGCAGTTCTTC.

The gene calls are TRBV11-2 and TRBJ2-3; TRBD2 matches 8 bases. Germline-derived CDR1 and CDR2 are SGHAT and FQNNGV. The CDR3 has 16 amino acids. J lost 2 bases, V lost 3 bases, and 7 bases had no gene match. This CDR3 reads CASSLAGGLVTDTQYF. CDR3 DNA sequence: TGTGCCAGCAGCTTGGCGGGGGGCCTAGTCACAGATACGCAGTATTTT.

This chain uses TRBV7-9 with TRBJ2-3; 13 bases align to TRBD2. V shed 5 bases, J shed 0 bases, and the junction held 5 bases outside the gene matches. The CDR3 has 17 amino acids. From germline, CDR1 is SEHNR and CDR2 FQNEAQ (reference sequence). The CDR3 nucleotides read TGTGCCAGCAGCCGGGGGACTAGCGGGGTCAGCACAGATACGCAGTATTTT. Translation: CASSRGTSGVSTDTQYF.

The chain has TRBV7-2 and TRBJ2-1; TRBD2 might be the D (7 bases). From germline, CDR1 is SGHTA and CDR2 FQGNSA. This CDR3 region has 13 residues. Trimming removed 1 base at V and 12 bases at J, with 13 bases between. This CDR3 reads CASSLEGGGTQFF. The CDR3 DNA sequence: TGTGCCAGCAGCTTAGAAGGGGGGGGGACGCAGTTCTTC.

This clone was seen more than once but under ten times. V gene TRBV7-2 combines with J gene TRBJ1-6; D is uncertain. Germline CDR1 reads SGHTA; CDR2 reads FQGNSA. The CDR3 covers 13 residues. V was trimmed by 5 bases and J by 6 bases, leaving 8 bases between them. The CDR3 DNA follows: TGTGCCAGCAGCAAACAGAGTAATTCACCCCTCCACTTT. Translating it yields CASSKQSNSPLHF.

This clone was seen a few times. This chain uses TRBV2 with TRBJ1-2; 9 nucleotides match TRBD1. The junction had 1 base not matched to a gene; V was cut back by 4 bases and J by 1 base. CDR1 and CDR2 from the germline V gene are SNHLY and FYNNEI. The CDR3 is made up of 14 amino acids. Written as DNA, the CDR3 is TGTGCCAGCAGTGCGGACAGGGGTAACTATGGCTACACCTTC. It specifies CASSADRGNYGYTF. Supplemented by reference TRBV2 and TRBJ1-2, the full variable domain reads EPEVTQTPSHQVTQMGQEVILRCVPISNHLYFYWYRQILGQKVEFLVSFYNNEISEKSEIFDDQFSVERPDGSNFTLKIRSTKLEDSAMYFCASSADRGNYGYTFGSGTRLTVV.

The rearrangement links TRBV5-1 to TRBJ2-1; TRBD1 aligns across 9 bases. This CDR3 is 13 amino acids long. Germline V gene sequence: CDR1 SGHRS, CDR2 YFSETQ. Trimming at V came to 5 bases and at J to 5 bases, leaving 2 bases not matched to a gene. The CDR3 sequence: CASRQGANNEQFF. The CDR3 region has the DNA TGCGCCAGCAGACAGGGGGCGAACAATGAGCAGTTCTTC.

The V and J genes are TRBV4-3 and TRBJ1-2, with 11 bases lining up with TRBD1. Germline CDR1 LGHNA, CDR2 YSLEER. V lost 5 bases to trimming and J lost 2 bases; unmatched junction nucleotides: 4. CDR3 length: 15 residues. CDR3 sequence (DNA): TGCGCCAGCAGCTCGCGGACAGGGGGCAACTATGGCTACACCTTC. Its protein product is CASSSRTGGNYGYTF.